This T cell receptor (beta chain) was documented in a study of CD8+CD57+ T cells in acquired aplastic anemia. Turning to the study itself: When averaged, DNA from sorted CD4+ and CD8+ cells came to 3.2 ug.

Per the germline V gene, CDR1 is DFQATT and CDR2 is SNEGSKA (reference sequence). The CDR3 consists of 16 residues. The TCR beta profiling, which covered VDJ combination and CDR3 sequence, was carried out using genomic DNA as the template. TCRdb re-derived calls from the reads in MiXCR, one entry per CDR3 protein. The sample carries 200,000 to 250,000 distinct CDR3 sequences, less than 60% recorded once. For sequencing, patients were chosen who had shown expansion of CD8+CD57+ cells by flow cytometry. The table lists this clonotype with a few counts. Germline is not matched at one junction end, which may reflect a read error.

This receptor was obtained from a human donor with aplastic anemia. Source material: sorted CD4+, CD8+, or CD8+CD57+ T cells (not recorded which) from PBMCs. The V gene is TRBV20-1, the J gene TRBJ2-3, with no clear D. The CDR3 sequence: CNARDLPLPHVDTQYF. The CDR3 region has the DNA TGCAATGCTAGAGATCTCCCACTACCACACGTGGATACGCAGTATTTT.